The rows below give T cell receptor beta chains drawn from one sample of a study of T cell responses to AZD1222 COVID-19 vaccine. Sequenced by immunoSEQ multiplex PCR; TCRdb stores in-frame clones only, minus some. The top ten hold over 6.5% of the sample, which has 80,000 to 100,000 clones, roughly 91% seen once. Specimen: peripheral blood, collected on day 0 of AZD1222 vaccination. The receptors were gathered from an adult in good health. The CDR3 runs from the conserved cysteine through the conserved F or W. A D gene is named only where the DNA matches it firmly. Only part of the rows carry a size: once, few, many, or a class if the clone is expanded.

J,size,D,V,CDR3,DNA
TRBJ2-1,-,-,TRBV7-9,CASSLALANNEQFF,TGTGCCAGCAGCTTAGCACTAGCAAACAATGAGCAGTTCTTC
TRBJ1-5,-,TRBD1,TRBV28,CASSLGPGQGLLYSNQPQHF,TGTGCCAGCAGTTTAGGGCCGGGACAGGGCCTCCTTTATAGCAATCAGCCCCAGCATTTT
TRBJ2-7,-,TRBD1,TRBV7-2,CASSSGQGPYEQYF,TGTGCCAGCAGCTCCGGACAGGGTCCATACGAGCAGTACTTC
TRBJ1-5,-,TRBD1,TRBV3-1/TRBV3-2,CASSQGGTGDQPQHF,TGTGCCAGCAGCCAAGGGGGGACAGGAGATCAGCCCCAGCATTTT
TRBJ1-1,-,-,TRBV30,CAWSQIAGQSKAFF,TGTGCCTGGTCGCAAATAGCAGGACAGAGCAAAGCTTTCTTT
TRBJ2-7,-,-,TRBV11-1,CASSLGRAALYEQYF,TGTGCCAGCAGCTTGGGGAGAGCAGCGCTCTACGAGCAGTACTTC
TRBJ2-7,-,-,TRBV6-5,CASSRRQGRRGEQYF,TGTGCCAGCAGTCGGCGGCAGGGTCGTCGTGGCGAGCAGTACTTC
TRBJ2-5,-,-,TRBV7-2,CASSLVAGGIRAQYF,TGTGCCAGCAGCTTAGTGGCAGGGGGGATCAGGGCCCAGTACTTC
TRBJ1-1,-,-,TRBV5-6,CASSSYTEAFF,TGTGCCAGCAGCTCTTACACTGAAGCTTTCTTT
TRBJ1-4,-,TRBD1,TRBV7-2,CASSSQGAGNEKLFF,TGTGCCAGCAGCTCCCAGGGGGCTGGTAATGAAAAACTGTTTTTT
TRBJ2-7,-,TRBD2,TRBV16,CASSPRGGFEQYF,TGTGCCAGCAGCCCCCGGGGGGGCTTCGAGCAGTACTTC
TRBJ2-1,-,-,TRBV11-1,CASSLILAYGEQFF,TGTGCCAGCAGCTTAATTCTAGCGTACGGTGAGCAGTTCTTC
TRBJ1-2,-,-,TRBV27,CASRAVIGSYTF,TGTGCCAGCAGGGCGGTAATAGGTAGCTACACCTTC
TRBJ1-5,-,-,TRBV4-3,CASSQDALRNNQPQHF,TGCGCCAGCAGCCAAGATGCTCTAAGGAACAATCAGCCCCAGCATTTT
TRBJ2-3,once,-,TRBV14,CASSQNRQVGTILSTDTQYF,TGTGCCAGCAGCCAAAATCGACAGGTAGGAACCATACTTAGCACAGATACGCAGTATTTT
TRBJ1-1,-,-,TRBV7-2,CASSPLEGALGTEAFF,TGTGCCAGCAGCCCCCTGGAAGGGGCGCTGGGCACTGAAGCTTTCTTT
TRBJ1-2,-,TRBD1,TRBV12-5,CASGFNTGEVNGYTF,TGTGCTAGTGGTTTTAACACAGGGGAAGTCAATGGCTACACCTTC
TRBJ1-1,-,TRBD1,TRBV6-5,CASSYHRGGTEAFF,TGTGCCAGCAGTTACCACAGGGGAGGCACTGAAGCTTTCTTT